This T cell receptor beta chain was recorded in a study of blood T cells in healthy people across ages. Study-wide context: Capture via template switching afforded approximately one barcoded beta molecule per two T cells.

PCR was performed a second time for about 6 to 12 cycles using a sample-barcoded 5' primer and a J-beta primer mix. TCRdb re-called the 5' RACE reads through MiXCR, storing one row per CDR3 protein. The table includes over 1,500,000 distinct CDR3 sequences, about 49% detected once. Germline V gene sequence: CDR1 SGHTA, CDR2 FQGNSA. The CDR3 runs 14 residues. About this clonotype itself: What it binds is unknown.

Findings and caveats of the study: Age showed a roughly linear inverse relationship with TCR beta diversity per million T cells.

Isolation yielded PBMCs, at least 6 million per sample, in every case. The V gene is TRBV7-2, the J gene TRBJ2-7, with D perhaps assigned TRBD1 or TRBD2 (5 bases each). The DNA end is more similar to TRBJ2-5, so the J call may be wrong. The clonotype was recovered from a woman aged 40 to 50 in good health. Sequencing was done on a sample of blood. CDR3 nucleotides: TGTGCCAGCAGCATAACCGGGACCAGTGAGACCCAGTACTTC. It translates to CASSITGTSETQYF.